This T cell receptor beta chain was obtained from a study of graft-versus-host responses after intestinal transplantation. Study observations and caveats: Maximum circulating GvH clone levels tracked with early post-transplant HvG decreases.

This clone was seen a single time. The antigen remains unidentified. Germline V gives CDR1 MGHRA, CDR2 YSYEKL. This CDR3 has 12 amino acids. The V and J ends lost 1 base and 8 bases respectively, with 8 bases between them. TCRdb's table, derived via immunoSEQ multiplex PCR, lists solely in-frame clones and lacks some. The data show fewer than 95,000 clones, 85% to 95% seen once. The starting material was unstimulated CD8+ T cells sorted from spleen or lymph node cells, obtained before transplant. The rearrangement joins TRBV4-1 to TRBJ1-2; D is unclear. The source is a human donor who was the organ donor for an intestinal transplant. Here the CDR3 DNA reads TGCGCCAGCAGCCAAGGGGTGGGCGGCTACACCTTC. Protein sequence: CASSQGVGGYTF.